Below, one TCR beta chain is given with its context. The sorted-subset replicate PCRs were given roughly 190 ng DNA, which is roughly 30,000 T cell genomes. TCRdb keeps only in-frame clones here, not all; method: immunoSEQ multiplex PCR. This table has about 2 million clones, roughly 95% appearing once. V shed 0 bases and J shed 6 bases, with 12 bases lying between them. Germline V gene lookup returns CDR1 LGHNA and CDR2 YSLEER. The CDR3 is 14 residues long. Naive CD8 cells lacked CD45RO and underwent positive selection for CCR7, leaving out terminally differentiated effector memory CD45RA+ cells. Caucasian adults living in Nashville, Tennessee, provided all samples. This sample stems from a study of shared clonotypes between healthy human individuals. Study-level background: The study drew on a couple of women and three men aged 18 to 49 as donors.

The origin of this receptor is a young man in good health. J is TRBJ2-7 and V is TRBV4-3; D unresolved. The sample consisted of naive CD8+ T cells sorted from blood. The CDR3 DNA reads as TGCGCCAGCAGCCAAGAACTCGTCTATCGCGAGCAGTACTTC. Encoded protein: CASSQELVYREQYF.